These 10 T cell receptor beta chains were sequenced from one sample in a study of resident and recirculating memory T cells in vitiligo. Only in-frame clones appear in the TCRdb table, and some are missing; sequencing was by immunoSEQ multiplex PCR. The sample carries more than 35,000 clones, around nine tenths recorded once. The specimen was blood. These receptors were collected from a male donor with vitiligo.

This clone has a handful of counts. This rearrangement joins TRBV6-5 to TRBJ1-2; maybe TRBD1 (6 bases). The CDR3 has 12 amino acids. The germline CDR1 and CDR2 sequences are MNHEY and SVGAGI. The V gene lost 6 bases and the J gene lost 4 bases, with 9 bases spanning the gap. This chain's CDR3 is CASRMDSYGYTF. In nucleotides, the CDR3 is TGTGCCAGCAGGATGGACAGCTATGGCTACACCTTC.

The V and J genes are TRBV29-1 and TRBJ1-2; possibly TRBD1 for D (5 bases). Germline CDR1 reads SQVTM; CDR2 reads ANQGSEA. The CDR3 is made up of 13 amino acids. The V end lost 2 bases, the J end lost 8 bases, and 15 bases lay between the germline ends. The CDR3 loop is CSVERAAGVGYTF. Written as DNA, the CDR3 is TGCAGCGTTGAAAGGGCGGCGGGGGTCGGCTACACCTTC.

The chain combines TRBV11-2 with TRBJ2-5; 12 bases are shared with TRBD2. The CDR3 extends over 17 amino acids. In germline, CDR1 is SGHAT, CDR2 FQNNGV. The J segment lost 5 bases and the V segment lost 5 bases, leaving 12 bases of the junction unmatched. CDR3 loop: CASSLRGTSGGLETQYF. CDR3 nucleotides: TGTGCCAGCAGCCTCCGTGGTACTAGCGGGGGGTTGGAGACCCAGTACTTC.

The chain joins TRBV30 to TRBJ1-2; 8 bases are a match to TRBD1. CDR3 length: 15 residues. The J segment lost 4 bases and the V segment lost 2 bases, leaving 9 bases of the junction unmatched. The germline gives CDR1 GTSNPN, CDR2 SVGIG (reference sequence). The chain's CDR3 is CAWSISHGQGYGYTF. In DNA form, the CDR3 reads TGTGCCTGGAGTATCTCCCATGGACAGGGCTATGGCTACACCTTC.

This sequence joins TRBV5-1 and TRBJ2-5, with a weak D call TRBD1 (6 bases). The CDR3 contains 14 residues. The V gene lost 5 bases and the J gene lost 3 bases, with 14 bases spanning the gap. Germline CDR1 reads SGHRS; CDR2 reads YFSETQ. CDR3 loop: CASSYQGTEETQYF. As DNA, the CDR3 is TGCGCCAGCAGTTACCAGGGGACCGAAGAGACCCAGTACTTC.

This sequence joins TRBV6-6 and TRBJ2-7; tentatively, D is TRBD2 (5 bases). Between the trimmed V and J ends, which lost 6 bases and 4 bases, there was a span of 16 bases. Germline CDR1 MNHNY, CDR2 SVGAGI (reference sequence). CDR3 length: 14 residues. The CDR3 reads CASRGGAVGYEQYF. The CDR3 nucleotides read TGTGCCAGCAGAGGCGGAGCGGTGGGGTACGAGCAGTACTTC.

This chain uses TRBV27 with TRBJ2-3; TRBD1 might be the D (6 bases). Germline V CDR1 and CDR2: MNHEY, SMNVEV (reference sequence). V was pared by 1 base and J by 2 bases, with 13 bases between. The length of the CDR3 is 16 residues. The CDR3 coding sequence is TGTGCCAGCAGTTTATTGGGGGCCGTGTACACAGATACGCAGTATTTT. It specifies CASSLLGAVYTDTQYF.

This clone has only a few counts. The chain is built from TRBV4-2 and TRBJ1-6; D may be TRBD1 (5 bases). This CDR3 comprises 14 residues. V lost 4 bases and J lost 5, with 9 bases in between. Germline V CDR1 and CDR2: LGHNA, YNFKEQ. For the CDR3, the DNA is TGTGCCAGCAGCCCGCCGGGGGATAATTCACCCCTCCACTTT. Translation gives CASSPPGDNSPLHF.

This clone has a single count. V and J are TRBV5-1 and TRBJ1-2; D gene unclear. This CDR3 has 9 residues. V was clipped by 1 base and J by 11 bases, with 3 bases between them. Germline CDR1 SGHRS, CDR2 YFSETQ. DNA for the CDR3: TGCGCCAGCAGCTTGTCGTACACCTTC. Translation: CASSLSYTF.

The CDR3 bases are TGTGCCGGTTGGAGGGCTGGGCCTTTCACAGATACGCAGTATTTT. Protein sequence: CAGWRAGPFTDTQYF. The rearrangement links TRBV2 to TRBJ2-3, with D perhaps TRBD2 (6 bases). The CDR3 runs to 15 residues. Germline-derived CDR1 and CDR2 are SNHLY and FYNNEI. Trimming pared 11 bases from V and 2 bases from J, leaving 20 bases between.